The 20 T cell receptor beta chains listed next were all sequenced from one sample in a study of shared clonotypes between healthy human individuals. TCRdb keeps only in-frame clones here, not all; method: immunoSEQ multiplex PCR. The table lists millions of clones, approximately 95% of them singletons, with 0.39% in the top ten. Source material: naive CD4+ T cells from PBMCs. Subset reported: CD45RA+ positively selected. The source is a young man in good health. Some clones in this sample may be carry-over from other donors' samples.

The chain couples TRBV27 to TRBJ1-1; 9 bases map to TRBD1. Per germline, CDR1 MNHEY and CDR2 SMNVEV (reference sequence). The CDR3 loop spans 16 amino acids. V shed 4 bases and J 3 bases; nucleotides not matched to a gene: 9. The CDR3 nucleotides are TGTGCCAGCAGTTCGTTACAGGGGGCCCCTCACACTGAAGCTTTCTTT. This encodes CASSSLQGAPHTEAFF.

For this clone: A much larger clone lies a single base off, so this may be a read error. The same CDR3 arises from other DNA sequences in this sample as well. The chain recombines TRBV11-2 with TRBJ1-1; no definite D call. Germline CDR1 SGHAT, CDR2 FQNNGV. V was clipped by 1 base and J by 3 bases, with 3 bases between them. The CDR3 loop spans 12 amino acids. This CDR3 is CASSLVDTEAFF. The DNA of the CDR3 is TGTGCCAGCAGCTTAGTTGACACTGAAGCTTTCTTT.

The V gene is TRBV7-2, the J gene TRBJ2-2; no clear D gene. V lost 4 bases and J lost 8, with 8 bases in between. The CDR3 is 12 residues long. From germline, CDR1 is SGHTA and CDR2 FQGNSA. This CDR3 is CASSSYNGELFF. The CDR3 region has the DNA TGTGCCAGCAGCTCCTACAATGGGGAGCTGTTTTTT.

The chain uses TRBV9 and TRBJ1-2; 10 bases agree with TRBD1. Germline V CDR1 and CDR2: SGDLS, YYNGEE. The CDR3 totals 17 residues. V dropped 3 bases and J dropped 1; count of bases not matched to a gene: 9. The CDR3 loop is CASSGRDRGRGNYGYTF. The DNA for the CDR3 is TGTGCCAGCAGCGGACGGGACAGGGGAAGGGGTAACTATGGCTACACCTTC.

The chain carries TRBV28 and TRBJ1-1; tentatively, D is TRBD1 (5 bases). Per the germline V gene, CDR1 is MDHEN and CDR2 is SYDVKM. The CDR3 extends over 13 amino acids. The V end lost 3 bases, the J end lost 11 bases, and 16 bases lay between the germline ends. CDR3 sequence reads: CASSLPNMGDAFF. The CDR3 DNA follows: TGTGCCAGCAGTTTGCCCAATATGGGGGATGCTTTCTTT.

As for this clone: This sample also contains other DNA sequences that code for the same CDR3. The chain couples TRBV5-1 to TRBJ2-3, with D tentatively TRBD1 (6 bases). CDR3 length equals 15 residues. The germline V and J ends were trimmed by 0 bases and 2 bases, with 10 bases remaining between them. Germline V gives CDR1 SGHRS, CDR2 YFSETQ. CDR3 in DNA: TGCGCCAGCAGCTTGGCGCCAGGGGCCACAGATACGCAGTATTTT. As protein: CASSLAPGATDTQYF.

The rearrangement joins TRBV7-8 to TRBJ2-1; D may be TRBD2 (6 bases). The CDR3 has 13 amino acids. Germline V gives CDR1 SGHVS, CDR2 FQNEAQ. Trimming pared 8 bases from V and 0 bases from J, leaving 8 bases between. Here the CDR3 DNA reads TGTGCCAGCCGGCGGGACTCCTACAATGAGCAGTTCTTC. It yields the protein CASRRDSYNEQFF.

The chain combines TRBV9 with TRBJ1-5; TRBD1 matches at 12 bases. The junction had 3 bases not matched to a gene; V was cut back by 3 bases and J by 5 bases. CDR3 length: 15 amino acids. Germline V gene sequence: CDR1 SGDLS, CDR2 YYNGEE. The CDR3: CASSAGTGGYQPQHF. CDR3 sequence (DNA): TGTGCCAGCAGCGCCGGGACAGGGGGCTATCAGCCCCAGCATTTT.

The rearrangement joins TRBV19 to TRBJ1-5; the D is unclear. The germline V gene encodes CDR1 LNHDA and CDR2 SQIVND (reference sequence). Between the trimmed V and J ends, which lost 7 bases and 5 bases, there was a span of 6 bases. The CDR3 has 11 residues. This chain's CDR3 is CASMIYQPQHF. The CDR3 DNA is TGTGCCAGTATGATTTATCAGCCCCAGCATTTT.

This clone was observed once. The J gene is TRBJ2-5, the V gene TRBV19; 8 positions match TRBD2. The V and J ends lost 4 bases and 7 bases, in that order; junction bases with no gene match: 5. The CDR3 sequence is 13 residues long. Germline V lookup: CDR1 LNHDA, CDR2 SQIVND (reference sequence). CDR3 DNA sequence: TGTGCCAGTAGTACCCATGGACTAGCGACCCAGTACTTC. Protein sequence: CASSTHGLATQYF.

This clone has a handful of counts. This chain uses TRBV7-2 with TRBJ1-5, with TRBD1 matching over 8 bases. CDR3 size: 15 residues. With V trimmed by 5 bases and J by 4 bases, 7 bases remained unmatched. Per germline, CDR1 SGHTA and CDR2 FQGNSA. For the CDR3, the DNA is TGTGCCAGCAGCATCAGACAGGGGAGGAATCAGCCCCAGCATTTT. Translated, it gives CASSIRQGRNQPQHF.

The chain carries TRBV2 and TRBJ2-7, with D possibly matching TRBD2 (5 bases). V was shortened by 8 bases and J by 1 base, with 15 bases between the two germline ends. This CDR3 is 14 amino acids long. The germline CDR1 and CDR2 sequences are SNHLY and FYNNEI. The CDR3 bases are TGTGCCAGCCAACTAGAATTAAGTTCCTACGAGCAGTACTTC. Encoded protein: CASQLELSSYEQYF.

The chain joins TRBV5-4 to TRBJ2-1; perhaps TRBD2 as D (6 bases). The CDR3 extends over 16 amino acids. V shed 4 bases and J shed 6 bases, with 20 bases lying between them. Germline loops: CDR1 SGHNT, CDR2 YYREEE (reference sequence). This CDR3 reads CASSERAGRSTNEQFF. The CDR3 nucleotides are TGTGCCAGCAGCGAACGAGCGGGCCGATCCACCAATGAGCAGTTCTTC.

V gene TRBV28 combines with J gene TRBJ2-2; D ambiguous. The CDR3 sequence is 15 residues long. Germline V gene lookup returns CDR1 MDHEN and CDR2 SYDVKM. Between the trimmed V and J ends, which lost 3 bases and 0 bases, there was a span of 8 bases. Written as DNA, the CDR3 is TGTGCCAGCAGTTTGAGTCCCCCGAACACCGGGGAGCTGTTTTTT. It specifies CASSLSPPNTGELFF.

This clone was counted once. The CDR3 DNA sequence: TGTGCCAGCAGCGTTCGAGGGGACAGCTCTGGGGCCAACGTCCTGACTTTC. Encoded protein: CASSVRGDSSGANVLTF. This chain connects TRBV9 to TRBJ2-6; 7 bases are a match to TRBD1. The CDR3 has 17 amino acids. CDR1 and CDR2 from the germline V gene are SGDLS and YYNGEE. Germline trimming cut 2 bases from V and 0 bases from J; bases unmatched to any gene: 5.

The gene calls are TRBV4-2 and TRBJ2-1; TRBD1 or TRBD2 may be the D gene (7 bases each). V shed 2 bases and J shed 5 bases, with 10 bases lying between them. This CDR3 is 14 amino acids long. Germline CDR1 and CDR2: LGHNA and YNFKEQ. For the CDR3, the DNA is TGTGCCAGCAGCCAACCAGGGGGGGACAATGAGCAGTTCTTC. Translated, it gives CASSQPGGDNEQFF.

The CDR3 loop reads CASRSIAGAGTQYF. The DNA for the CDR3 is TGTGCCAGCAGGTCCATAGCGGGAGCGGGGACCCAGTACTTC. The chain couples TRBV2 to TRBJ2-5, with 9 bases fitting TRBD2. Unmatched junction bases numbered 9, after V lost 6 bases and J lost 7 bases. Germline assignment: CDR1 SNHLY and CDR2 FYNNEI. The CDR3 is 14 residues long.

V gene TRBV11-3 combines with J gene TRBJ2-7; D uncertain. The CDR3 has 14 amino acids. V was pared by 5 bases and J by 3 bases, with 14 bases between. Germline assignment: CDR1 SGHNT and CDR2 YENEEA. The CDR3 here is CASSPAGSHYEQYF. The CDR3 DNA sequence: TGTGCCAGCAGCCCTGCCGGCAGTCACTACGAGCAGTACTTC.

This chain joins TRBV19 and TRBJ2-2; D gene ambiguous. The CDR3 length is 13 residues. The germline CDR1 and CDR2 sequences are LNHDA and SQIVND (reference sequence). The ends were cut back, 5 bases at V and 0 bases at J, with 4 bases in the middle. CDR3 nucleotide sequence: TGTGCCAGTAGTTCTTCGAACACCGGGGAGCTGTTTTTT. This codes for CASSSSNTGELFF.

This chain uses TRBV6-1 with TRBJ1-5, with 7 bases matching TRBD1. Germline V gene data show CDR1 as MNHNS and CDR2 as SASEGT. The CDR3 length is 16 residues. Trimming took 2 bases from V and 1 from J; bases not matched to a gene: 5. DNA for the CDR3: TGTGCCAGCAGTGAACCGGGACAGACAAGCAATCAGCCCCAGCATTTT. Protein product: CASSEPGQTSNQPQHF.